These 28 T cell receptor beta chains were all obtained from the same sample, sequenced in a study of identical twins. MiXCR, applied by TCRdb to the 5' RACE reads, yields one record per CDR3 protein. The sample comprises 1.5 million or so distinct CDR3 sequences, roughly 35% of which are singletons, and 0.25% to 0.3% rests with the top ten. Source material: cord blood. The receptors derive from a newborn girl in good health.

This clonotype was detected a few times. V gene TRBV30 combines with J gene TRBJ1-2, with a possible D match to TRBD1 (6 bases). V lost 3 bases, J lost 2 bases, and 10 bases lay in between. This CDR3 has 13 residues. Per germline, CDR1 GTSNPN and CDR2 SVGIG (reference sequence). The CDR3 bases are TGTGCCTGGAGGATCGGGACAAACTATGGCTACACCTTC. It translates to CAWRIGTNYGYTF.

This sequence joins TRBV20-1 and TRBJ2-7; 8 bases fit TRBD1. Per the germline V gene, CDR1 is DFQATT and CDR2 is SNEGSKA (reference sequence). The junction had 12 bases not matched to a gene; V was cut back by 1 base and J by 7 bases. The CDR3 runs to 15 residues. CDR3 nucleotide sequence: TGCAGTGCTAGAGTCGGGGGACAGGTTTACAATGAGCAGTACTTC. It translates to CSARVGGQVYNEQYF.

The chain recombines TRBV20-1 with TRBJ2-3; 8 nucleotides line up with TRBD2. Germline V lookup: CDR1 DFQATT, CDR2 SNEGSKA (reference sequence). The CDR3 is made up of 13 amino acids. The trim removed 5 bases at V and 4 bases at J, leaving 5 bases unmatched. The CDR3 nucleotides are TGCAGTGCTCAGCGGGAGTTTTCAGATACGCAGTATTTT. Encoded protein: CSAQREFSDTQYF.

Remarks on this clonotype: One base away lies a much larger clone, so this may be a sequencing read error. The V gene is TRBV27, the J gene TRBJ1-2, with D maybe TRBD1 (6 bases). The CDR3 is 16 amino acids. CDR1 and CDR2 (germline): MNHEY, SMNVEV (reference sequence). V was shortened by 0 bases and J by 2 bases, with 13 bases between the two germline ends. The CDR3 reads CASSLSRDTLNYGYTF. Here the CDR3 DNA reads TGTGCCAGCAGTTTATCGCGGGACACCTTAAACTATGGCTACACCTTC.

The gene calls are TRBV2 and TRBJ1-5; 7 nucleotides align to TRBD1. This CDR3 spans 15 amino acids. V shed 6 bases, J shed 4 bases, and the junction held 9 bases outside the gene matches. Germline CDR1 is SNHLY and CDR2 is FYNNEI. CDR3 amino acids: CASRAAAGGNQPQHF. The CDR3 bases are TGTGCCAGCAGGGCCGCGGCAGGGGGAAATCAGCCCCAGCATTTT.

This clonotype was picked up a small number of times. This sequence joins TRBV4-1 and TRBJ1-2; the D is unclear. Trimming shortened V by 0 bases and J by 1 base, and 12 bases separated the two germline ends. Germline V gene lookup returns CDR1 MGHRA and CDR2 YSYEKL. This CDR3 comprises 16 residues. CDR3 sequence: CASSQEIIAINYGYTF. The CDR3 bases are TGCGCCAGCAGCCAAGAAATTATTGCGATTAACTATGGCTACACCTTC.

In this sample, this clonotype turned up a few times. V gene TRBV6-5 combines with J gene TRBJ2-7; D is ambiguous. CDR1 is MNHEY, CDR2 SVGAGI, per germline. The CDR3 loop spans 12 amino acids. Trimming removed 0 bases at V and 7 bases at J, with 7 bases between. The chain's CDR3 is CASSYSKREQYF. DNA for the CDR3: TGTGCCAGCAGTTACTCGAAGCGAGAGCAGTACTTC.

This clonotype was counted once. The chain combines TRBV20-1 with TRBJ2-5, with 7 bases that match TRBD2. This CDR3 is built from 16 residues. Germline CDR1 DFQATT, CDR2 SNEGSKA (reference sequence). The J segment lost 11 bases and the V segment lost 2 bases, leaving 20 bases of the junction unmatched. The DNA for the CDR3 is TGCAGTGCTAGAAAGGGGTTAGGCGGGAGCGGCAATGAGCAGTACTTC. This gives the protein CSARKGLGGSGNEQYF.

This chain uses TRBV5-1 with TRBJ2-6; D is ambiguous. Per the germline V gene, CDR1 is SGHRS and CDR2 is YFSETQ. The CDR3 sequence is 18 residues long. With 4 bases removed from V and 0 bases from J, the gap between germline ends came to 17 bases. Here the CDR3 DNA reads TGCGCCAGCAGCATAGGTCTTCTGGGTCCCTCTGGGGCCAACGTCCTGACTTTC. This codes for CASSIGLLGPSGANVLTF.

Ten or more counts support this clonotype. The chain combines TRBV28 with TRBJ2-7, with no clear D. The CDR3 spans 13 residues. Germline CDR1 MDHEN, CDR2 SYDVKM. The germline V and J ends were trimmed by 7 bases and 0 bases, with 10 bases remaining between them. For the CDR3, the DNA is TGTGCCAGCACCCTAAATCCCTCCTACGAGCAGTACTTC. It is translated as CASTLNPSYEQYF.

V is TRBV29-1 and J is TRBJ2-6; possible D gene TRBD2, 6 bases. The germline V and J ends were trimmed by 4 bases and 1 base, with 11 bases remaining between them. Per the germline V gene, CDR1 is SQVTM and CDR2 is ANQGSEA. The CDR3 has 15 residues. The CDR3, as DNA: TGCAGCGTTGCCATCGGGGGATCTGGGGCCAACGTCCTGACTTTC. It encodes CSVAIGGSGANVLTF. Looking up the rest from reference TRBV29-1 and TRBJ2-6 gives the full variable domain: SAVISQKPSRDICQRGTSLTIQCQVDSQVTMMFWYRQQPGQSLTLIATANQGSEATYESGFVIDKFPISRPNLTFSTLTVSNMSPEDSSIYLCSVAIGGSGANVLTFGAGSRLTVL.

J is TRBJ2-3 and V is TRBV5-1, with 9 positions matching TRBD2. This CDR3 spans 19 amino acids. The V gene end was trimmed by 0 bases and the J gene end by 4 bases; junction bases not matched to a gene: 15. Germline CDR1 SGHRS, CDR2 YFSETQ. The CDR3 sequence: CASSLAPSGAGGSADTQYF. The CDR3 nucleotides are TGCGCCAGCAGCTTGGCTCCTAGCGGGGCAGGTGGTTCGGCAGATACGCAGTATTTT.

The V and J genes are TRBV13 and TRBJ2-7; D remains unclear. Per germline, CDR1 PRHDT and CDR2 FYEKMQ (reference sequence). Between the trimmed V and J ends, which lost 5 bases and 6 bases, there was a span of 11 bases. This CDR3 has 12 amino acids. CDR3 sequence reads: CASSPLNGEQYF. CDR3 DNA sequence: TGTGCCAGCAGCCCTCTAAATGGCGAGCAGTACTTC.

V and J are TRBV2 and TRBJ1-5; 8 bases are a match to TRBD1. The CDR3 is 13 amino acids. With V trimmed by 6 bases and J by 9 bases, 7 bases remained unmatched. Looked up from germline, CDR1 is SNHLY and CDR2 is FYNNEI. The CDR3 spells CASSGQGSRPQHF. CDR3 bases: TGTGCCAGCAGCGGACAGGGTAGTAGGCCCCAGCATTTT.

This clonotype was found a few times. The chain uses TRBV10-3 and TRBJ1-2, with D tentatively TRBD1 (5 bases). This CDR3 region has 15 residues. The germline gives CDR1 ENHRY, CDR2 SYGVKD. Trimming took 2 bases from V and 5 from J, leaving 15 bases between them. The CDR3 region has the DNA TGTGCCATCAGTGAGGACAGCCGATACCCTTATGGCTACACCTTC. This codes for CAISEDSRYPYGYTF.

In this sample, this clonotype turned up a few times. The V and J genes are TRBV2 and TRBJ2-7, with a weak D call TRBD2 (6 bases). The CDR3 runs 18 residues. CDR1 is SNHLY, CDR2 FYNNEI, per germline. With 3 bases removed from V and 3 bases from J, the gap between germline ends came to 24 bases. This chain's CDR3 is CASSENGLGGNKNYEQYF. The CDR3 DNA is TGTGCCAGCAGTGAGAATGGCCTCGGAGGGAATAAGAACTACGAGCAGTACTTC. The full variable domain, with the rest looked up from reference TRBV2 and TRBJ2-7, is EPEVTQTPSHQVTQMGQEVILRCVPISNHLYFYWYRQILGQKVEFLVSFYNNEISEKSEIFDDQFSVERPDGSNFTLKIRSTKLEDSAMYFCASSENGLGGNKNYEQYFGPGTRLTVT.

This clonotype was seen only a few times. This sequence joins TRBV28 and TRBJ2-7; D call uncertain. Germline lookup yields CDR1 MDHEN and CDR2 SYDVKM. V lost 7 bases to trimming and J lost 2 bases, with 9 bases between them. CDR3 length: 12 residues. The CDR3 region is CASTVTPYEQYF. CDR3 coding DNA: TGTGCCAGCACAGTTACCCCCTACGAGCAGTACTTC.

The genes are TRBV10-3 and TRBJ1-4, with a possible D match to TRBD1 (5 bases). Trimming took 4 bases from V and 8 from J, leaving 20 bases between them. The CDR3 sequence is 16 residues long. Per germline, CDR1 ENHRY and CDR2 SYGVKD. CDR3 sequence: CAISGSGTPPAEKLFF. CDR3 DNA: TGTGCCATCAGTGGGTCCGGGACTCCGCCGGCCGAAAAACTGTTTTTT.

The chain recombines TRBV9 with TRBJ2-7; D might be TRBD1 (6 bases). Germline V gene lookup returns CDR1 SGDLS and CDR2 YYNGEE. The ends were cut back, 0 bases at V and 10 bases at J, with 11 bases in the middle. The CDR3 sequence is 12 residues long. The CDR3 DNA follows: TGTGCCAGCAGCGTAGATGCAGGGGCTCAGTACTTC. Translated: CASSVDAGAQYF.

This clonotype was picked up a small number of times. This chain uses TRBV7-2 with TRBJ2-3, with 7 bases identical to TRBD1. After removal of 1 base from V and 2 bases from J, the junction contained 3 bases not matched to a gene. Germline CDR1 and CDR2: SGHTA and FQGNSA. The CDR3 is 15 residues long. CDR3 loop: CASSLGGQPTDTQYF. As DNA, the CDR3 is TGTGCCAGCAGCTTAGGGGGACAGCCCACAGATACGCAGTATTTT.

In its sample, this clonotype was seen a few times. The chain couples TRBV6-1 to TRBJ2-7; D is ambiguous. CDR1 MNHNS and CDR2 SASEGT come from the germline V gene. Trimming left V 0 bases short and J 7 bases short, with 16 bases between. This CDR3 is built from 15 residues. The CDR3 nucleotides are TGTGCCAGCAGTGAAGCAGTGTTCTCCTACAATGAGCAGTACTTC. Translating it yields CASSEAVFSYNEQYF.

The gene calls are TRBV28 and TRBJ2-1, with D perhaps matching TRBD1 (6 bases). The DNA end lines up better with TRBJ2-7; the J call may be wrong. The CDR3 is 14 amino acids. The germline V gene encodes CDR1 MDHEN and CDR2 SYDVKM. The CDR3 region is CASREDSSYNEQYF. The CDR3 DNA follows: TGTGCCAGCCGCGAGGACAGCTCCTACAATGAGCAGTACTTC.

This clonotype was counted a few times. As DNA, the CDR3 is TGTGCCAGCAGCTTAGGGGACAGGGTTGGGGGTGAGCAGTTCTTC. Its protein product is CASSLGDRVGGEQFF. This chain joins TRBV11-2 and TRBJ2-1, with 9 bases aligning to TRBD1. CDR3 length equals 15 residues. V shed 1 base and J 9 bases; nucleotides not matched to a gene: 7. Germline V gives CDR1 SGHAT, CDR2 FQNNGV.

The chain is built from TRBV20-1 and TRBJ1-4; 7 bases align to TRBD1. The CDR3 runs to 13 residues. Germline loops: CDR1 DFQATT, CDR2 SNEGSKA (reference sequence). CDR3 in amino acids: CGQGGATNEKLFF. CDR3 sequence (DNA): TGCGGCCAGGGGGGCGCAACTAATGAAAAACTGTTTTTT.

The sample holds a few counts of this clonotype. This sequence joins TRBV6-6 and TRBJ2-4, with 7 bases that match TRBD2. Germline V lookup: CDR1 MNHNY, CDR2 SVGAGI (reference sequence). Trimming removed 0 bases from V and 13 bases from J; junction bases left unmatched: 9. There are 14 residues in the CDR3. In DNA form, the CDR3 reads TGTGCCAGCAGTTACTCGAGGGAGCGGGGTAGGCAGTACTTC. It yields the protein CASSYSRERGRQYF.

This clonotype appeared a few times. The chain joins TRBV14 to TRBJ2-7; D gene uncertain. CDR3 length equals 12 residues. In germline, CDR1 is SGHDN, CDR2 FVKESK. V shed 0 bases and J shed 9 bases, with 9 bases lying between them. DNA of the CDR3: TGTGCCAGCAGCCAAGATTGGTGGGGGCAGTACTTC. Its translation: CASSQDWWGQYF.

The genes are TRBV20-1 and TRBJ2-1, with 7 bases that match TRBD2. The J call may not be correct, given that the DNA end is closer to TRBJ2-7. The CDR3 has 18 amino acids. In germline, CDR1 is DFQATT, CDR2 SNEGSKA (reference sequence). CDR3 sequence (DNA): TGCAGTGCTATAGGTGGGAGAGGGAGGGCGAGCCCCTACAATGAGCAGTACTTC. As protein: CSAIGGRGRASPYNEQYF.

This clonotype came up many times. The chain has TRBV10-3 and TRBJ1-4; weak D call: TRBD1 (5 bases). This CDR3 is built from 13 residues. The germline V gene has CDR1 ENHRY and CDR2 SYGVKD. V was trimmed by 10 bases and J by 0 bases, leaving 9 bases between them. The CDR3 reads CASGGTTNEKLFF. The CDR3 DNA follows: TGTGCCAGCGGGGGGACAACTAATGAAAAACTGTTTTTT.